Below, 22 T cell receptor beta chains from the same sample are listed, as sequenced in a study of shared clonotypes between healthy human individuals. Method: immunoSEQ multiplex PCR; TCRdb's copy keeps in-frame clones and lacks some. The sample has under 2,000,000 clones; about 95% are singletons. CD45RO-negative cells were positively selected for CCR7, leaving out terminally differentiated effector memory CD45RA+ cells. The sequencing sample was made of naive CD8+ T cells sorted from blood. These receptors all come from a man aged 18-30 years in good health.

This chain connects TRBV7-9 to TRBJ1-1, with D possibly being TRBD1 (5 bases). V was trimmed by 4 bases and J by 5 bases, leaving 26 bases between them. Germline loops: CDR1 SEHNR, CDR2 FQNEAQ (reference sequence). The CDR3 covers 18 residues. The CDR3 is CASSSNGGVTSTGTEAFF. For the CDR3, the DNA is TGTGCCAGCAGCTCCAACGGGGGGGTTACTTCTACGGGGACTGAAGCTTTCTTT.

About this clone itself: Germline is not matched at one junction end, which may reflect a read error. CDR3 residues: CASSLAPATSGETQYF. The CDR3 coding sequence is TGTGCTAGCAGCTTAGCTCCCGCGACTAGTGGTGAGACCCAGTACTTC. The J gene is TRBJ2-5, the V gene TRBV7-7; possibly TRBD2 for D (6 bases). Germline assignment: CDR1 SSHAT and CDR2 FNYEAQ (reference sequence). This CDR3 region has 16 residues.

The V and J genes are TRBV7-8 and TRBJ1-5; D is unresolved. CDR1 and CDR2 (germline): SGHVS, FQNEAQ. This CDR3 comprises 14 residues. Trimming pared 7 bases from V and 4 bases from J, leaving 14 bases between. CDR3 protein: CASTPSARNQPQHF. The CDR3 DNA is TGTGCCAGCACCCCCAGCGCCCGAAATCAGCCCCAGCATTTT.

The CDR3 protein is CASSLGENTEAFF. In DNA, the CDR3 is TGTGCCAGCAGCTTAGGAGAGAACACTGAAGCTTTCTTT. The chain uses TRBV7-2 and TRBJ1-1; D gene unclear. Germline CDR1 reads SGHTA; CDR2 reads FQGNSA. This CDR3 has 13 amino acids. The germline V and J ends were trimmed by 1 base and 1 base, with 4 bases remaining between them. Full variable domain (outside the CDR3, taken from reference TRBV7-2 and TRBJ1-1): GAGVSQSPSNKVTEKGKDVELRCDPISGHTALYWYRQSLGQGLEFLIYFQGNSAPDKSGLPSDRFSAERTGGSVSTLTIQRTQQEDSAVYLCASSLGENTEAFFGQGTRLTVV.

The chain links TRBV9 to TRBJ2-3; 8 positions match TRBD2. Germline CDR1 is SGDLS and CDR2 is YYNGEE. The CDR3 extends over 15 amino acids. Unmatched junction bases numbered 6, after V lost 3 bases and J lost 3 bases. The CDR3 loop reads CASSGREGQTDTQYF. CDR3 DNA: TGTGCCAGCAGCGGCCGGGAGGGTCAGACAGATACGCAGTATTTT.

The rearrangement joins TRBV28 to TRBJ2-5, with 9 bases lining up with TRBD2. The CDR3 has 16 residues. Germline V lookup: CDR1 MDHEN, CDR2 SYDVKM. V lost 5 bases and J lost 5; bases outside the gene matches: 12. The CDR3 sequence is CASSQWTSALGETQYF. The DNA of the CDR3 is TGTGCCAGCAGTCAATGGACTAGCGCCTTGGGGGAGACCCAGTACTTC.

The chain uses TRBV6-5 and TRBJ2-3, with TRBD2 identical over 7 bases. The V gene's germline CDR1 is MNHEY and CDR2 SVGAGI. After removal of 7 bases from V and 5 bases from J, the junction contained 0 bases not matched to a gene. The CDR3 is 11 residues long. CDR3 nucleotides: TGTGCCAGCACGGGGGGAGATACGCAGTATTTT. This codes for CASTGGDTQYF.

The genes are TRBV28 and TRBJ1-1, with a possible D match to TRBD1 (6 bases). The CDR3 is made up of 17 amino acids. Germline V gives CDR1 MDHEN, CDR2 SYDVKM. V was clipped by 6 bases and J by 5 bases, with 25 bases between them. CDR3: CASSPRFSRGARTEAFF. The CDR3 coding sequence is TGTGCCAGCAGCCCTCGTTTTTCCCGGGGGGCGCGGACTGAAGCTTTCTTT.

V and J are TRBV10-1 and TRBJ2-7; tentative D call: TRBD1 (6 bases). Trimming left V 0 bases short and J 2 bases short, with 11 bases between. The CDR3 totals 15 residues. The V gene's germline CDR1 is WNHNN and CDR2 SYGVQD (reference sequence). The CDR3 is CASSESPQGTYEQYF. The CDR3, as DNA: TGCGCCAGCAGTGAGTCTCCACAGGGTACCTACGAGCAGTACTTC.

J is TRBJ2-7 and V is TRBV6-5; no clear D. Germline V gene lookup returns CDR1 MNHEY and CDR2 SVGAGI. The CDR3 totals 13 residues. V shed 0 bases and J shed 6 bases, with 9 bases lying between them. For the CDR3, the DNA is TGTGCCAGCAGTTACTCGCCAGGCTCCGAGCAGTACTTC. This sequence encodes CASSYSPGSEQYF.

This chain links TRBV6-5 with TRBJ2-7, with 9 bases lining up with TRBD2. Germline lookup yields CDR1 MNHEY and CDR2 SVGAGI. The CDR3 extends over 16 amino acids. V trimming: 1 base; J trimming: 3 bases; junction bases outside the gene matches: 7. As DNA, the CDR3 is TGTGCCAGCAGTTACTTGGCTAGCGGGGAATACTACGAGCAGTACTTC. Encoded protein: CASSYLASGEYYEQYF.

CDR3 sequence reads: CASSDSTFYSRTSKYF. The CDR3 bases are TGTGCCAGCAGCGACAGCACCTTCTATTCGAGGACCTCCAAGTACTTC. V gene TRBV5-8 combines with J gene TRBJ2-7, with D possibly TRBD1 on 5 matching bases. The V gene's germline CDR1 is SGHTS and CDR2 YDEGEE. The CDR3 has 16 amino acids. Deletions cut 4 bases from V and 11 bases from J, with 28 bases between.

The J gene is TRBJ1-1, the V gene TRBV6-5; no clear D. The CDR3 covers 15 residues. From germline, CDR1 is MNHEY and CDR2 SVGAGI. V lost 0 bases to trimming and J lost 3 bases, with 11 bases between them. In DNA form, the CDR3 reads TGTGCCAGCAGTTACTCGACATCGGTGTACACTGAAGCTTTCTTT. Its protein is CASSYSTSVYTEAFF.

This sequence joins TRBV7-2 and TRBJ2-7, with 8 bases identical to TRBD2. Germline loops: CDR1 SGHTA, CDR2 FQGNSA. V shed 6 bases and J 7 bases; nucleotides not matched to a gene: 20. This CDR3 has 17 residues. CDR3 DNA sequence: TGTGCCAGCAGTCGAGCCCTAGCGGGCGAACCCCATTGGGAGCAGTACTTC. It is translated as CASSRALAGEPHWEQYF.

The chain links TRBV30 to TRBJ1-2; 8 nucleotides line up with TRBD1. The CDR3 contains 15 residues. Germline trimming cut 4 bases from V and 3 bases from J; bases unmatched to any gene: 10. Looked up from germline, CDR1 is GTSNPN and CDR2 is SVGIG (reference sequence). DNA of the CDR3: TGTGCCTGGACCCTAGGGACAGGCTTTGACTATGGCTACACCTTC. Its protein product is CAWTLGTGFDYGYTF.

The chain carries TRBV5-6 and TRBJ2-5, with TRBD1 matching over 8 bases. The CDR3 totals 15 residues. Germline CDR1 SGHDT, CDR2 YYEEEE. The V gene end was trimmed by 4 bases and the J gene end by 5 bases; junction bases not matched to a gene: 10. The chain's CDR3 is CASSAPWQGAETQYF. CDR3 DNA: TGTGCCAGCAGCGCCCCCTGGCAGGGGGCTGAGACCCAGTACTTC.

The chain combines TRBV29-1 with TRBJ2-2; D is undetermined. V lost 4 bases to trimming and J lost 4 bases, with 7 bases between them. The CDR3 has 12 amino acids. Germline CDR1 SQVTM, CDR2 ANQGSEA. The DNA of the CDR3 is TGCAGCGTTGTCCCGGGCACCGGGGAGCTGTTTTTT. Amino acids: CSVVPGTGELFF.

This chain joins TRBV27 and TRBJ1-1; the D is unclear. The CDR3 sequence is 12 residues long. V was shortened by 6 bases and J by 4 bases, with 9 bases between the two germline ends. Germline V gene lookup returns CDR1 MNHEY and CDR2 SMNVEV (reference sequence). This CDR3 reads CASRAESTEAFF. The CDR3 DNA reads TGTGCCAGCAGGGCCGAAAGCACTGAAGCTTTCTTT.

This chain connects TRBV11-2 to TRBJ2-3, with 9 bases fitting TRBD2. V dropped 6 bases and J dropped 6; count of bases not matched to a gene: 10. This CDR3 has 15 residues. Per the germline V gene, CDR1 is SGHAT and CDR2 is FQNNGV. Here the CDR3 reads CASRAGGSLGDTQYF. CDR3 coding DNA: TGTGCCAGCAGAGCGGGAGGTTCCTTAGGGGATACGCAGTATTTT.

V and J are TRBV18 and TRBJ1-4; D gene unclear. Trimming pared 1 base from V and 2 bases from J, leaving 5 bases between. The CDR3 is 14 residues long. Germline values: CDR1 KGHSH, CDR2 LQKENI. The CDR3 here is CASSPQPTNEKLFF. CDR3 coding DNA: TGTGCCAGCTCACCACAACCTACTAATGAAAAACTGTTTTTT.

The chain has TRBV14 and TRBJ2-5; 7 nucleotides match TRBD1. Looked up from germline, CDR1 is SGHDN and CDR2 is FVKESK. The CDR3 runs to 16 residues. V dropped 1 base and J dropped 4; count of bases not matched to a gene: 9. The CDR3 DNA reads as TGTGCCAGCAGCCAAGGGGACAGTGGGGTCCGAGAGACCCAGTACTTC. Protein: CASSQGDSGVRETQYF.

This clone was seen a single time. The chain uses TRBV6-1 and TRBJ1-5, with D possibly TRBD1 on 5 matching bases. The V gene's germline CDR1 is MNHNS and CDR2 SASEGT. This CDR3 is 14 amino acids long. The V gene lost 1 base and the J gene lost 8 bases, with 12 bases spanning the gap. The CDR3 here is CASSEGGSYEPQHF. The CDR3 nucleotides are TGTGCCAGCAGTGAAGGGGGCAGCTACGAGCCCCAGCATTTT.